Listed below are T cell receptor beta chains from one sample, sequenced in a study of post-analysis software for immune sequencing data. TCRdb ran MiXCR on the PCR reads and lists one entry per CDR3 protein. The sample has hundreds of thousands of distinct CDR3 sequences; less than 35% are singletons. Sequenced sample: blood. The receptors stem from a girl aged 5-17 years with multiple sclerosis. CDR3s include the opening cysteine and the closing phenylalanine or tryptophan. Fields, in order: J gene, V gene, clone size, D gene, CDR3 protein, CDR3 DNA. A D gene is named only where the DNA matches it firmly. The size field is filled for only some rows; it gives once, few, many or a size class.

TRBJ2-1	TRBV6-2/TRBV6-3	NA	NA	CASSYFPDISSYNEQFF	TGTGCCAGCAGTTACTTCCCAGACATCAGCTCCTACAATGAGCAGTTCTTC
TRBJ1-2	TRBV20-1	once	NA	CSARDGGGNGYTF	TGCAGTGCTAGAGATGGGGGAGGAAATGGCTACACCTTC
TRBJ1-3	TRBV3-1	NA	NA	CASSQGRGAGNTIYF	TGTGCCAGCAGCCAAGGTCGGGGTGCTGGAAACACCATATATTTT
TRBJ2-1	TRBV7-2	NA	TRBD2	CASSRGTSGAYNEQFF	TGTGCCAGCAGCAGGGGGACTAGCGGGGCCTACAATGAGCAGTTCTTC
TRBJ1-2	TRBV5-1	NA	TRBD1	CASSLTDRGWVYGYTF	TGCGCCAGCAGCTTGACTGACAGGGGTTGGGTGTATGGCTACACCTTC
TRBJ1-4	TRBV12-3/TRBV12-4	NA	NA	CASSFLRSFEDHTNEKLFF	TGTGCCAGCAGTTTTCTTAGGTCTTTTGAGGACCATACTAATGAAAAACTGTTTTTT
TRBJ2-7	TRBV20-1	NA	TRBD2	CSALLAGPFYEQYF	TGCAGTGCCCTACTAGCGGGGCCCTTCTACGAGCAGTACTTC
TRBJ2-3	TRBV6-4	few	TRBD1	CASSEGTGGTDTQYF	TGTGCCAGCAGCGAAGGGACAGGGGGCACAGATACGCAGTATTTT
TRBJ2-2	TRBV6-4	NA	NA	CASSEPSGTGELFF	TGTGCCAGCAGTGAGCCCTCAGGGACCGGGGAGCTGTTTTTT
TRBJ2-7	TRBV6-6	NA	NA	CASRELGYEQYF	TGTGCCAGCAGAGAACTAGGCTACGAGCAGTACTTC
TRBJ2-5	TRBV28	NA	NA	CATSWGRGPYKQYF	TGTGCCACCTCTTGGGGCAGGGGCCCTTACAAGCAGTACTTC
TRBJ2-7	TRBV7-2	many	TRBD2	CASSLGSGGRSYEQYF	TGTGCCAGCAGCTTAGGCTCTGGCGGGAGGTCCTACGAGCAGTACTTC
TRBJ2-5	TRBV2	few	NA	CASTPGWETQYF	TGTGCCAGCACTCCCGGGTGGGAGACCCAGTACTTC
TRBJ2-7	TRBV6-5	few	NA	CASAGSSSSYEQYF	TGTGCCAGCGCAGGGTCCTCGAGCTCCTACGAGCAGTACTTC
TRBJ2-2	TRBV3-1	NA	NA	CASSQSPGAVGELFF	TGTGCCAGCAGCCAATCCCCCGGGGCGGTCGGGGAGCTGTTTTTT
TRBJ1-5	TRBV27	NA	TRBD1	CASSLQGVSNQPQHF	TGTGCCAGCAGTCTCCAGGGGGTCAGCAATCAGCCCCAGCATTTT
TRBJ2-5	TRBV18	NA	NA	CASSPPRVGQETQYF	TGTGCCAGCTCACCACCCAGGGTGGGACAAGAGACCCAGTACTTC
TRBJ2-7	TRBV20-1	NA	TRBD2	CSARGFSGSYEQYF	TGCAGTGCGCGGGGGTTTTCAGGGAGCTACGAGCAGTACTTC
TRBJ2-1	TRBV5-1	few	NA	CASSLNQGRYNEQFF	TGCGCCAGCAGCTTGAACCAGGGTCGATACAATGAGCAGTTCTTC
TRBJ1-1	TRBV14	few	NA	CASSVAGLWNTEAFF	TGTGCCAGCAGTGTCGCGGGACTCTGGAACACTGAAGCTTTCTTT
TRBJ1-5	TRBV6-5	few	TRBD1	CASSYSGQGSQPQHF	TGTGCCAGCAGTTACTCGGGACAGGGGTCCCAGCCCCAGCATTTT
TRBJ2-3	TRBV6-1	few	TRBD1	CASSESRGRPGTDTQYF	TGTGCCAGCAGTGAATCTAGGGGGCGCCCCGGCACAGATACGCAGTATTTT
TRBJ2-6	TRBV6-6	few	NA	CASSLYRPSSGANVLTF	TGTGCCAGCAGCCTTTACCGACCGAGCTCTGGGGCCAACGTCCTGACTTTC
TRBJ2-1	TRBV28	NA	TRBD2	CASSSGLAGGRNEQFF	TGTGCCAGCAGCTCGGGACTAGCGGGAGGTCGGAATGAGCAGTTCTTC
TRBJ2-1	TRBV20-1	many	TRBD2	CSARMSGRTGNEQFF	TGCAGTGCTAGGATGAGCGGGAGGACGGGCAATGAGCAGTTCTTC
TRBJ2-1	TRBV7-9	NA	TRBD2	CASSLVGSGDSGEQFF	TGTGCCAGCAGCTTAGTGGGTAGCGGGGACTCGGGTGAGCAGTTCTTC
TRBJ2-3	TRBV10-1	few	NA	CASSEVGVGTQYF	TGCGCCAGCAGTGAGGTCGGGGTCGGTACGCAGTATTTT
TRBJ2-5	TRBV6-1	NA	NA	CASSPGIYETQYF	TGTGCCAGCAGTCCCGGTATCTACGAGACCCAGTACTTC
TRBJ2-5	TRBV4-1	NA	TRBD2	CASSQGLAVGETRYF	TGCGCCAGCAGCCAGGGTCTAGCGGTGGGGGAGACCCGGTACTTC
TRBJ2-7	TRBV7-2	many	NA	CASSLGSGIAYEQYF	TGTGCCAGCAGCTTAGGTTCCGGGATCGCCTACGAGCAGTACTTC
TRBJ1-2	TRBV4-3	few	NA	CASSPTINYGYTF	TGCGCCAGCAGCCCTACCATTAACTATGGCTACACCTTC
TRBJ2-3	TRBV7-2	NA	TRBD2	CASSLLLSGTSNTDTQYF	TGTGCCAGCAGCTTATTACTATCGGGGACTAGCAACACAGATACGCAGTATTTT
TRBJ1-5	TRBV9	NA	NA	CASSVVPGAVDQPQHF	TGTGCCAGCAGCGTAGTTCCAGGGGCGGTGGATCAGCCCCAGCATTTT
TRBJ2-5	TRBV5-4	many	NA	CASSLDSDQETQYF	TGTGCCAGCAGCCTAGACAGTGATCAAGAGACCCAGTACTTC
TRBJ2-5	TRBV5-1	NA	NA	CATRPGGGETQYF	TGCGCCACCAGGCCCGGGGGCGGAGAGACCCAGTACTTC
TRBJ2-5	TRBV27	NA	NA	CASQNPVLQETQYF	TGTGCCAGCCAGAACCCAGTCCTCCAAGAGACCCAGTACTTC
TRBJ2-3	TRBV6-6	few	NA	CASSYFYGSTDTQYF	TGTGCCAGCAGTTACTTCTACGGTAGCACAGATACGCAGTATTTT
TRBJ2-7	TRBV4-3	few	NA	CASSQVPGPYEQYF	TGCGCCAGCAGCCAAGTCCCCGGACCCTACGAGCAGTACTTC
TRBJ2-3	TRBV10-3	few	TRBD1	CATRDRGGTDTQYF	TGTGCCACCCGGGACAGGGGAGGAACAGATACGCAGTATTTT
TRBJ2-5	TRBV28	few	NA	CASGRGGQETQYF	TGTGCCAGCGGAAGGGGGGGACAAGAGACCCAGTACTTC